This TCR beta chain was captured in a study of radiotherapy plus CTLA-4 blockade in lung cancer. About the research overall: With over 25% of patients having disease control, objective responses were seen in about 17%. Overall study findings and caveats: The study found tumor-derived TCR clones expanded in blood after radiotherapy plus ipilimumab.

The repertoire was sequenced with immunoSEQ multiplex PCR; TCRdb's copy has only in-frame clones and lacks some. The sample holds tens of thousands of clones; 70% to 80% are singletons and the top ten take around 15%. Turning to this clone: Its antigen remains unknown.

The CDR3 runs 17 residues. CDR1 is SNHLY, CDR2 FYNNEI, per germline. Trimming at V came to 0 bases and at J to 0 bases, leaving 4 bases not matched to a gene. This receptor was identified in a human donor with non-small cell lung cancer that progressed on radiotherapy plus ipilimumab. The sample here was peripheral blood, taken from a patient treated with radiotherapy plus ipilimumab. The rearrangement joins TRBV2 to TRBJ1-3, with 8 bases lining up with TRBD1. CDR3: CASSEAGTGFSGNTIYF. The CDR3 coding sequence is TGTGCCAGCAGTGAAGCGGGGACAGGTTTCTCTGGAAACACCATATATTTT.